This is a list of T cell receptor beta chains from one sample in a study of blood T cell repertoires in COVID-19. Profiled with immunoSEQ multiplex PCR; TCRdb holds only in-frame clones, not every one. The table has roughly 250,000 clones, 75% to 90% seen once. Sequenced input: PBMCs or T cells enriched from blood (not recorded which). All receptors come from a woman aged 45-59 years who had recovered from COVID-19. Both conserved end residues are part of each CDR3. Fields, in order: clone size, J gene, V gene, D gene, CDR3 DNA, CDR3 protein. A D gene is named only where the DNA matches it firmly. Clone sizes are given selectively: once, few, many, or a class where the clone is expanded.

few TRBJ1-4 TRBV7-9 NA TGTGCCAGCAGCAGAGGACTCGACGGCAATGAAAAACTGTTTTTT CASSRGLDGNEKLFF
NA TRBJ2-3 TRBV2 NA TGTGCCAGCAGCCCCCAGAAGGGAGTGGTCGCAGATACGCAGTATTTT CASSPQKGVVADTQYF
NA TRBJ2-5 TRBV5-1 NA TGCGCCAGCAGCTTCTTAGTGGGCTCGGAGACCCAGTACTTC CASSFLVGSETQYF
NA TRBJ1-1 TRBV5-1 NA TGCGCCAGCAGCGCCTGGCAGGGGAACCCTGAAGCTTTCTTT CASSAWQGNPEAFF
NA TRBJ1-4 TRBV28 NA TGTGCCAGCAGTTCGACCGGGACGGGGGAGGAAAAACTGTTTTTT CASSSTGTGEEKLFF
NA TRBJ2-1 TRBV21-1 NA TGTGCCAGCAGCAATACCGGACTAGCCGATGAGCAGTTCTTC CASSNTGLADEQFF
once TRBJ2-7 TRBV29-1 NA TGCAGCGTTGTTTTCGGGGGGCGAGGCTACGAGCAGTACTTC CSVVFGGRGYEQYF
NA TRBJ1-1 TRBV5-4 TRBD1 TGTGCCAGCAGGGGAACAGGGGGCACGCTGAACACTGAAGCTTTCTTT CASRGTGGTLNTEAFF
NA TRBJ2-7 TRBV3-1/TRBV3-2 TRBD1 TGTGCCAGCAGCTTCGGGACAGGGCGGTACGAGCAGTACTTC CASSFGTGRYEQYF
NA TRBJ2-1 TRBV10-3 TRBD2 TGTGCCATCAGTAGTACCGGGACTAGCGGGAAGGGTGAGCAGTTCTTC CAISSTGTSGKGEQFF